These 12 T cell receptor beta chains share one sample of origin, sequenced in a study of blood T cell repertoires in COVID-19 (dated by TCRdb to the early 2020s). Libraries were prepared through the immunoSEQ multiplex PCR assay. TCRdb limited this immuneACCESS table to in-frame rearrangements with V and J called. A share of clones is missing; checked studies link under half to unresolved V genes, and the rest is unexplained. The sample has under 300,000 clones on record, just under 90% of them singletons. The top ten clones comprise 3% to 4.5% of the sample. Sequenced material: peripheral blood. The receptors here all came from a woman in her 40s with acute or convalescent COVID-19.

The chain is built from TRBV7-2 and TRBJ2-3; 9 bases align to TRBD2. This CDR3 is built from 16 residues. V gave up 3 bases and J gave up 0 bases; unmatched junction bases: 4. CDR1 is SGHTA, CDR2 FQGNSA, per germline. CDR3 in DNA: TGTGCCAGCAGCTTGGGAACTAGCGGGAGCACAGATACGCAGTATTTT. This codes for CASSLGTSGSTDTQYF.

The gene calls are TRBV20-1 and TRBJ2-2; TRBD1 aligns across 9 bases. CDR1 is DFQATT and CDR2 is SNEGSKA in the germline V gene (reference sequence). The CDR3 is 14 amino acids. The trim removed 3 bases at V and 4 bases at J, leaving 3 bases unmatched. CDR3 bases: TGCAGTGCTAGTAAGACAGGGGGCACCGGGGAGCTGTTTTTT. Translating gives CSASKTGGTGELFF.

CDR3 DNA: TGTGCCAGCAGCCCGAGGGGCAGGGGCTACGAGCAGTACGTC. This sequence encodes CASSPRGRGYEQYV. V is TRBV6-5 and J is TRBJ2-7, with D perhaps TRBD1 (6 bases). The CDR3 length is 14 residues. Germline-derived CDR1 and CDR2 are MNHEY and SVGAGI. V was trimmed by 6 bases and J by 3 bases, leaving 15 bases between them.

V and J are TRBV18 and TRBJ1-3; the D is unclear. The CDR3 length is 18 residues. The ends were cut back, 1 base at V and 0 bases at J, with 16 bases in the middle. CDR1 KGHSH and CDR2 LQKENI come from the germline V gene. The CDR3 here is CASSPLPLSTSSGNTIYF. The CDR3 DNA follows: TGTGCCAGCTCACCACTACCCCTGAGTACCTCCTCTGGAAACACCATATATTTT.

Only one count was recorded for this clone. Other DNA sequences in the sample encode the same CDR3. This chain connects TRBV2 to TRBJ2-7, with D unclear. Germline lookup yields CDR1 SNHLY and CDR2 FYNNEI. This CDR3 has 11 residues. V was pared by 5 bases and J by 1 base, with 3 bases between. The CDR3, as DNA: TGTGCCAGCAGTCTTTCCTACGAGCAGTACGTC. Protein sequence: CASSLSYEQYV.

The chain joins TRBV7-9 to TRBJ1-4; D ambiguous. V shed 7 bases and J shed 5 bases, with 8 bases lying between them. Germline V gene sequence: CDR1 SEHNR, CDR2 FQNEAQ (reference sequence). The CDR3 length is 12 residues. The CDR3 region has the DNA TGTGCCAGCACCGACACGAATGAAAAACTGTTTTTT. Residues: CASTDTNEKLFF.

The chain is built from TRBV4-1 and TRBJ1-3, with D tentatively TRBD1 (6 bases). V lost 4 bases to trimming and J lost 4 bases, with 23 bases between them. From germline, CDR1 is MGHRA and CDR2 YSYEKL. The CDR3 sequence is 18 residues long. The CDR3 coding sequence is TGCGCCAGCAGCCTTTATCCCCTCCCGGGGGGGACAGGAAACACCATATATTTT. Translating gives CASSLYPLPGGTGNTIYF.

The gene calls are TRBV6-5 and TRBJ1-4, with a possible D match to TRBD1 (5 bases). The ends were cut back, 0 bases at V and 8 bases at J, with 13 bases in the middle. CDR1 is MNHEY, CDR2 SVGAGI, per germline. CDR3 size: 15 residues. CDR3 loop: CASSYSTDLWEKLFF. Here the CDR3 DNA reads TGTGCCAGCAGTTACTCGACAGACCTTTGGGAAAAACTGTTTTTT.

The chain employs TRBV5-4 and TRBJ1-2, with TRBD1 identical over 9 bases. The CDR3 length is 15 residues. V dropped 3 bases and J dropped 6; count of bases not matched to a gene: 9. CDR1 is SGHNT and CDR2 is YYREEE in the germline V gene (reference sequence). The CDR3 loop reads CASSSNRGPVDGYTF. The CDR3 coding sequence is TGTGCCAGCAGCTCAAACAGGGGGCCGGTGGATGGCTACACCTTC.

The rearrangement links TRBV27 to TRBJ1-1; a weak D match, TRBD1 (5 bases). The ends were cut back, 4 bases at V and 6 bases at J, with 12 bases in the middle. Per germline, CDR1 MNHEY and CDR2 SMNVEV (reference sequence). The CDR3 loop spans 13 amino acids. The CDR3 loop reads CASSYQGSSEAFF. The CDR3 DNA is TGTGCCAGCAGTTATCAGGGTAGCTCTGAAGCTTTCTTT.

The chain has TRBV27 and TRBJ1-1; D is uncertain. The CDR3 has 13 residues. Germline values: CDR1 MNHEY, CDR2 SMNVEV (reference sequence). V lost 3 bases to trimming and J lost 1 base, with 6 bases between them. The CDR3 reads CASSFRSNTEAFF. The CDR3 DNA reads as TGTGCCAGCAGTTTTCGGTCGAACACTGAAGCTTTCTTT.

This chain connects TRBV6-4 to TRBJ1-4, with D possibly being TRBD1 (6 bases). The CDR3 sequence is 14 residues long. CDR1 and CDR2 from the germline V gene are MRHNA and SNTAGT. V was pared by 5 bases and J by 6 bases, with 13 bases between. For the CDR3, the DNA is TGTGCCAGCAGTTCCAGGGAGGGGGATGAAAAACTGTTTTTT. Translated: CASSSREGDEKLFF.